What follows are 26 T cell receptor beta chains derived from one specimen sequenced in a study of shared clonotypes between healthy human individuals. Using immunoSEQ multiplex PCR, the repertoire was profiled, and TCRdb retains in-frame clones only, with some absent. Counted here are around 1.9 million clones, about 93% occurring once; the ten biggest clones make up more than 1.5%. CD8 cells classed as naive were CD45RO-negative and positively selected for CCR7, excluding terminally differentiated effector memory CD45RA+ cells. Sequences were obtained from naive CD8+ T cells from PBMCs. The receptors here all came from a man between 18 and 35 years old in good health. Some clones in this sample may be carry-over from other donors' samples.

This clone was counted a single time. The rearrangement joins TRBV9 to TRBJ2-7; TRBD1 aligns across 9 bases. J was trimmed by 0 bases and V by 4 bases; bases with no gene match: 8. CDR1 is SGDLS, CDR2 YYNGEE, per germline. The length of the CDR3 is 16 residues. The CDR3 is CASSPRRGQGSYEQYF. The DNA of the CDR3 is TGTGCCAGCAGCCCCCGGCGGGGACAGGGCTCCTACGAGCAGTACTTC. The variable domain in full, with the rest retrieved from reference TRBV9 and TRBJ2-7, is DSGVTQTPKHLITATGQRVTLRCSPRSGDLSVYWYQQSLDQGLQFLIQYYNGEERAKGNILERFSAQQFPDLHSELNLSSLELGDSALYFCASSPRRGQGSYEQYFGPGTRLTVT.

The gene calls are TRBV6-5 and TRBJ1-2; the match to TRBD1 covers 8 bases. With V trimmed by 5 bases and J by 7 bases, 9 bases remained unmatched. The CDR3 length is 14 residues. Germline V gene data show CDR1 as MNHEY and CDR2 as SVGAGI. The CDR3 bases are TGTGCCAGCAGTCCCGACAGGGGAGGCCTTGGCTACACCTTC. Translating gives CASSPDRGGLGYTF.

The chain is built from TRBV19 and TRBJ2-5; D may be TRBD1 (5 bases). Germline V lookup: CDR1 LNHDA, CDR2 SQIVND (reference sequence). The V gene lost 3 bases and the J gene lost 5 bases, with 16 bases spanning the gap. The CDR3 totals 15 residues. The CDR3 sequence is CASSIRQTELETQYF. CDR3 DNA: TGTGCCAGTAGTATTCGACAGACAGAATTGGAGACCCAGTACTTC.

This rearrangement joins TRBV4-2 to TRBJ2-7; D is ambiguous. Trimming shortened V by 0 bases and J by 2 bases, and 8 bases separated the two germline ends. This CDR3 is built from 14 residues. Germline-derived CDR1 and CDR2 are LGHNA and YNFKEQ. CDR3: CASSQDFSPYEQYF. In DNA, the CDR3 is TGTGCCAGCAGCCAAGATTTTTCTCCCTACGAGCAGTACTTC.

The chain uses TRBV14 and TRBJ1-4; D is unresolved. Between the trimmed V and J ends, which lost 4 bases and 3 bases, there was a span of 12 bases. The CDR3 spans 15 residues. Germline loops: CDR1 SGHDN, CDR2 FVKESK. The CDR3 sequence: CASSPRLGANEKLFF. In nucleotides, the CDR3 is TGTGCCAGCAGCCCCCGGTTGGGTGCTAATGAAAAACTGTTTTTT.

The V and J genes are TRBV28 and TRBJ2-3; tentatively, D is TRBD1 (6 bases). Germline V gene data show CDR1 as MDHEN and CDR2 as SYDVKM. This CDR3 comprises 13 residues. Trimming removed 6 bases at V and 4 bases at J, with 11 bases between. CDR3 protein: CASRATGPDTQYF. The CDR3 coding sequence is TGTGCCAGCAGAGCGACAGGTCCAGATACGCAGTATTTT.

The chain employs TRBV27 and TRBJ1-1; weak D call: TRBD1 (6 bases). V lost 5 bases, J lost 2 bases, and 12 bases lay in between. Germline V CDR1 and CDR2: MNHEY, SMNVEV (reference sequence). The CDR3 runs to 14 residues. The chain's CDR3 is CASSVHRENTEAFF. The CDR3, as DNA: TGTGCCAGCAGTGTCCACAGGGAAAACACTGAAGCTTTCTTT.

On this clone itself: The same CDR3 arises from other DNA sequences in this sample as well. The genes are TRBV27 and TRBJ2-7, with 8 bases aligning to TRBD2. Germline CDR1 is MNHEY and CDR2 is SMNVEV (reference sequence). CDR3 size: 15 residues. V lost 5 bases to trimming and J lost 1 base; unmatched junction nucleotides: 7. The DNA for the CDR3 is TGTGCCAGCAGTCCCAGCGGGAGCGGGTCCTACGAGCAGTACTTC. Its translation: CASSPSGSGSYEQYF.

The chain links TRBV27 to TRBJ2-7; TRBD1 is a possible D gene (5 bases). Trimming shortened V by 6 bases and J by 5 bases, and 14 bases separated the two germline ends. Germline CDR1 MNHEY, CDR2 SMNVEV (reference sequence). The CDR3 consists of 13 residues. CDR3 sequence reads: CASSPRVGNEQYF. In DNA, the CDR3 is TGTGCCAGCAGCCCCAGGGTAGGTAACGAGCAGTACTTC.

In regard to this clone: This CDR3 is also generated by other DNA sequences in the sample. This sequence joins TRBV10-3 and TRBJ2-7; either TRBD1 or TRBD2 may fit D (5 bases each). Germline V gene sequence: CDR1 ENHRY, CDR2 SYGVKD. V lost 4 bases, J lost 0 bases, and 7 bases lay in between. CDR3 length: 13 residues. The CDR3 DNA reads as TGTGCCATCAGTGGGGACCTCTCCTACGAGCAGTACTTC. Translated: CAISGDLSYEQYF.

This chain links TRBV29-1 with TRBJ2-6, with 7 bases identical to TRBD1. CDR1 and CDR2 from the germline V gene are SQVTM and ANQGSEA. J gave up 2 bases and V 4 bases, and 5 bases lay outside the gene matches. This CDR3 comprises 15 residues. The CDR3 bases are TGCAGCGTTGGGGCAGGGGGACCTGGGGCCAACGTCCTGACTTTC. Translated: CSVGAGGPGANVLTF.

CDR3 region: CASSLAAADTQYF. CDR3 sequence (DNA): TGTGCCAGCAGTTTGGCGGCGGCAGATACGCAGTATTTT. The chain links TRBV28 to TRBJ2-3, with D unresolved. This CDR3 is 13 amino acids long. The V and J ends lost 3 bases and 4 bases respectively, with 8 bases between them. CDR1 is MDHEN and CDR2 is SYDVKM in the germline V gene.

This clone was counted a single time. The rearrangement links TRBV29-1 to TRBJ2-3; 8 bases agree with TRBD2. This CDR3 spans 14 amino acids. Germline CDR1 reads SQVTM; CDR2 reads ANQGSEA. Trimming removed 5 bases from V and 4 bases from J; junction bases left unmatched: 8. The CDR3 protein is CSVSPGLAPDTQYF. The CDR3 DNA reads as TGCAGCGTTTCGCCCGGACTAGCACCAGATACGCAGTATTTT.

The CDR3 region is CASSEGVAGISYEQYF. The CDR3 coding sequence is TGTGCCAGCAGTGAAGGTGTCGCGGGGATCTCCTACGAGCAGTACTTC. The gene calls are TRBV2 and TRBJ2-7; TRBD2 might be the D (6 bases). Trimming removed 1 base at V and 0 bases at J, with 13 bases between. CDR3 size: 16 residues. Germline CDR1 is SNHLY and CDR2 is FYNNEI.

Here the CDR3 reads CASSPRATEANTIYF. In DNA form, the CDR3 reads TGTGCCAGCAGCCCCCGGGCCACCGAGGCAAACACCATATATTTT. This chain joins TRBV9 and TRBJ1-3; no firm D call. Germline loops: CDR1 SGDLS, CDR2 YYNGEE. The CDR3 has 15 residues. V lost 4 bases to trimming and J lost 6 bases, with 17 bases between them.

CDR3 sequence (DNA): TGTGCCAGCAGCTGGGACAGGGGTGATGGCTACACCTTC. Its translation is CASSWDRGDGYTF. The chain carries TRBV5-4 and TRBJ1-2; TRBD1 agrees at 10 bases. J lost 6 bases, V lost 3 bases, and 2 bases had no gene match. Looked up from germline, CDR1 is SGHNT and CDR2 is YYREEE (reference sequence). This CDR3 has 13 residues. The variable domain in full, with the rest retrieved from reference TRBV5-4 and TRBJ1-2, is ETGVTQSPTHLIKTRGQQVTLRCSSQSGHNTVSWYQQALGQGPQFIFQYYREEENGRGNFPPRFSGLQFPNYSSELNVNALELDDSALYLCASSWDRGDGYTFGSGTRLTVV.

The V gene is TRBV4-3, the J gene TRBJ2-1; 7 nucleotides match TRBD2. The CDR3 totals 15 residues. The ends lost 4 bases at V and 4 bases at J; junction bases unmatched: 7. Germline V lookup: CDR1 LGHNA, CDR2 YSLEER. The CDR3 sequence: CASSRASGLYNEQFF. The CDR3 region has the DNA TGCGCCAGCAGCCGAGCTAGCGGCCTTTACAATGAGCAGTTCTTC.

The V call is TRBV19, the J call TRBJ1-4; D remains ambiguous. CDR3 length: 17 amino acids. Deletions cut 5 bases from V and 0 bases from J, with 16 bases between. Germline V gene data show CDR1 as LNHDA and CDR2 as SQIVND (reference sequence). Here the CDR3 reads CASSLLPSDSTNEKLFF. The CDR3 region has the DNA TGTGCCAGTAGTCTACTCCCCTCAGACTCAACTAATGAAAAACTGTTTTTT.

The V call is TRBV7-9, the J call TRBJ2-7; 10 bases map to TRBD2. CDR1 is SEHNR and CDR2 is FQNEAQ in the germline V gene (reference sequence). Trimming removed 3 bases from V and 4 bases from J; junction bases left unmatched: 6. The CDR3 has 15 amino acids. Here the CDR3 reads CASSFPTLAGYEQYF. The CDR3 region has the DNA TGTGCCAGCAGCTTTCCGACACTAGCGGGGTACGAGCAGTACTTC.

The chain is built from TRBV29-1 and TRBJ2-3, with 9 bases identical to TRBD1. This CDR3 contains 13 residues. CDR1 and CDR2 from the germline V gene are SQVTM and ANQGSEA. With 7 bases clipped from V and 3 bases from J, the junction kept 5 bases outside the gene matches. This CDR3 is CSANRGRTDTQYF. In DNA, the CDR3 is TGCAGCGCCAACAGGGGGCGGACAGATACGCAGTATTTT.

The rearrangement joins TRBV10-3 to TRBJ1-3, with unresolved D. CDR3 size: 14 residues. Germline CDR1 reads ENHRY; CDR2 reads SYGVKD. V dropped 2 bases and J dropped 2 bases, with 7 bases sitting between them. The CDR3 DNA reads TGTGCCATCAGTGAGCCCGGGACTGGAAACACCATATATTTT. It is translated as CAISEPGTGNTIYF.

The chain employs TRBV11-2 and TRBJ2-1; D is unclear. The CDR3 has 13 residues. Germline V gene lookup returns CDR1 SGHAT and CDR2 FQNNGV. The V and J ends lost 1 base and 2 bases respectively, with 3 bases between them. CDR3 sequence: CASSLAAYNEQFF. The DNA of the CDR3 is TGTGCCAGCAGCTTAGCCGCCTACAATGAGCAGTTCTTC.

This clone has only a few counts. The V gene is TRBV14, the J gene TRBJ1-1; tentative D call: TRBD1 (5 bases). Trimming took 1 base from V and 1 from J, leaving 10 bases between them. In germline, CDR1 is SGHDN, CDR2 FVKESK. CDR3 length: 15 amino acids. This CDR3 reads CASSQGRGWNTEAFF. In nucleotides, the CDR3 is TGTGCCAGCAGCCAAGGGAGGGGCTGGAACACTGAAGCTTTCTTT.

This CDR3 reads CASSVESIDEQYF. The CDR3 nucleotides are TGTGCCAGCAGCGTAGAAAGCATTGACGAGCAGTACTTC. The V and J genes are TRBV9 and TRBJ2-7; no clear D gene. Between the trimmed V and J ends, which lost 0 bases and 5 bases, there was a span of 9 bases. The germline CDR1 and CDR2 sequences are SGDLS and YYNGEE. The CDR3 loop spans 13 amino acids.

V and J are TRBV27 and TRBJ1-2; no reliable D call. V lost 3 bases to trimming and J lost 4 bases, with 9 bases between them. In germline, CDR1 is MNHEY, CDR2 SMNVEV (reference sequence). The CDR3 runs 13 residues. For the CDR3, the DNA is TGTGCCAGCAGTTTTGAGAACGGCTATGGCTACACCTTC. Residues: CASSFENGYGYTF.

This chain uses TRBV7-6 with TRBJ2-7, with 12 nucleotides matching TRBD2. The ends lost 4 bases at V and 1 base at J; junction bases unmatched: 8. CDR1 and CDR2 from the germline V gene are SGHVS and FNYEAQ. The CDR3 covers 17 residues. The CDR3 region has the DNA TGTGCCAGCAGCTCCCGGACTAGCGGGACCCTTTCCTACGAGCAGTACTTC. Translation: CASSSRTSGTLSYEQYF. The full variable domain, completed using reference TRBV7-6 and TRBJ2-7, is GAGVSQSPRYKVTKRGQDVALRCDPISGHVSLYWYRQALGQGPEFLTYFNYEAQQDKSGLPNDRFSAERPEGSISTLTIQRTEQRDSAMYRCASSSRTSGTLSYEQYFGPGTRLTVT.